These 22 T cell receptor beta chains were all obtained from the same sample, sequenced in a study of tumor-infiltrating lymphocytes in primary liver carcinoma. The input was 400 to 500 ng total RNA; TCR beta cDNA was made from it with a constant-region primer. Three nested multiplex PCR rounds, a slightly modified ARM-PCR method, built the TCR beta libraries. With TRBV1-TRBV30 forward primers and a C-beta reverse primer, the first two PCR rounds were run for approximately 10 cycles each. MiXCR, applied by TCRdb to the multiplex PCR reads, yields one record per CDR3 protein. The table lists approximately 120,000 distinct CDR3 sequences, approximately 64% of them singletons, with around 8.2% in the top ten. For each extraction, RNA and DNA were obtained together from around 20-30 mg of unsorted bulk tissue. Source material: liver tumor tissue from sampling region 3. As for subset: tumor region T3, left-lateral pole. The receptor set was obtained from a woman in her sixties with primary liver carcinoma and hepatitis B virus infection.

As to this clonotype: Being one base from a much bigger clone, this may be a read error. This chain connects TRBV12-5 to TRBJ2-1; D call uncertain. The V gene lost 5 bases and the J gene lost 10 bases, with 15 bases spanning the gap. The CDR3 contains 13 residues. From germline, CDR1 is LGHNT and CDR2 FRNRAP. The CDR3 loop is CASGMPARKEQFF. In DNA form, the CDR3 reads TGTGCTAGTGGTATGCCGGCTAGGAAGGAGCAGTTCTTC.

In the case of this clonotype: This sequence may be a read error, since a much larger clone differs from it by one base. The CDR3 does not end in the conserved phenylalanine or tryptophan, so this is likely a read error. The V and J genes are TRBV10-3 and TRBJ1-3; D is uncertain. Germline V gene data show CDR1 as ENHRY and CDR2 as SYGVKD. The V gene lost 9 bases and the J gene lost 0 bases, with 18 bases spanning the gap. The CDR3 runs to 16 residues. CDR3: CAIAEVLGISGNTIYS. The CDR3 DNA reads as TGTGCCATTGCAGAGGTTCTAGGGATCTCTGGAAACACCATATATTCT.

To note about this clonotype: The conserved phenylalanine or tryptophan normally closing the CDR3 is absent here, so this likely arose from a read error. The chain recombines TRBV5-1 with TRBJ1-1, with 8 bases that match TRBD1. The CDR3 extends over 15 amino acids. Trimming took 2 bases from V and 5 from J; bases not matched to a gene: 8. Germline values: CDR1 SGHRS, CDR2 YFSETQ. The CDR3 reads CASSFQTGVDTEAFI. The CDR3 DNA reads as TGCGCCAGCAGCTTTCAGACAGGGGTGGATACTGAAGCTTTCATT.

The chain employs TRBV6-1 and TRBJ2-1; D not certain. Germline assignment: CDR1 MNHNS and CDR2 SASEGT. There are 12 residues in the CDR3. The germline V and J ends were trimmed by 7 bases and 8 bases, with 12 bases remaining between them. The CDR3 reads CASKGIRDEQFF. The CDR3, as DNA: TGTGCCAGCAAAGGAATAAGGGATGAGCAGTTCTTC.

The sample holds one count of this clonotype. This chain connects TRBV5-1 to TRBJ2-2; D perhaps matches TRBD1 (5 bases). CDR3 size: 15 residues. Trimming pared 4 bases from V and 2 bases from J, leaving 12 bases between. Germline V lookup: CDR1 SGHRS, CDR2 YFSETQ. The CDR3 is CASSLTALNTGELFF. The CDR3 bases are TGCGCCAGCAGCCTGACAGCCCTAAACACCGGGGAGCTGTTTTTT.

This clonotype was observed many times. This clone may be a read error of a much larger clone one base away. This CDR3 is CAGSLVFDTLIRDEQFF. In DNA, the CDR3 is TGTGCCGGCAGCTTAGTGTTCGACACGCTAATTCGCGATGAGCAGTTCTTC. This sequence joins TRBV11-2 and TRBJ2-1; no firm D call. CDR3 size: 17 residues. CDR1 and CDR2 from the germline V gene are SGHAT and FQNNGV. Together with reference TRBV11-2 and TRBJ2-1, the CDR3 gives the full variable domain: EAGVAQSPRYKIIEKRQSVAFWCNPISGHATLYWYQQILGQGPKLLIQFQNNGVVDDSQLPKDRFSAERLKGVDSTLKIQPAKLEDSAVYLCAGSLVFDTLIRDEQFFGPGTRLTVL.

The chain couples TRBV2 to TRBJ2-1, with D unresolved. CDR1 is SNHLY, CDR2 FYNNEI, per germline. V lost 2 bases and J lost 9, with 8 bases in between. The CDR3 runs 12 residues. The CDR3: CASSETWGEQFF. The CDR3 DNA is TGTGCCAGCAGTGAAACGTGGGGTGAGCAGTTCTTC.

This clonotype was detected once. Relative to the germline gene, one junction end is altered; a read error may explain this. The chain links TRBV11-2 to TRBJ1-2; no clear D gene. The CDR3 covers 12 residues. CDR1 and CDR2 from the germline V gene are SGHAT and FQNNGV. The CDR3, as DNA: TGTGCCAGCAGCCTAGGCAGCGTGGGCTGCACCTTC. It translates to CASSLGSVGCTF.

For this clonotype: One junction end disagrees with the germline gene, perhaps due to a read error. This chain joins TRBV28 and TRBJ2-7; a weak D match, TRBD1 (6 bases). The CDR3 totals 14 residues. The germline V gene has CDR1 MDHEN and CDR2 SYDVKM. CDR3 protein: CASSRQVPTYEQCF. The CDR3 DNA reads as TGTGCCAGCAGTCGACAGGTTCCTACCTACGAGCAGTGCTTC.

This chain uses TRBV19 with TRBJ2-1; a weak D match, TRBD1 (5 bases). Trimming stripped 5 bases from V and 10 bases from J, with 12 bases between. The germline gives CDR1 LNHDA, CDR2 SQIVND (reference sequence). This CDR3 has 12 residues. The CDR3 protein is CASSYRGPEQFF. The CDR3 nucleotides are TGTGCCAGTAGTTATAGGGGTCCCGAGCAGTTCTTC.

In the case of this clonotype: An end of the junction differs from the germline gene, which may be a read error. This chain connects TRBV5-1 to TRBJ2-1; 9 positions match TRBD2. Germline lookup yields CDR1 SGHRS and CDR2 YFSETQ. This CDR3 has 17 amino acids. Written as DNA, the CDR3 is TGCGCCAGCAGCTTGGGACCACAAGCGGGAGGCGGCGATGACCAGTTCTTC. This codes for CASSLGPQAGGGDDQFF. Based on the CDR3 plus reference TRBV5-1 and TRBJ2-1, the full variable domain is KAGVTQTPRYLIKTRGQQVTLSCSPISGHRSVSWYQQTPGQGLQFLFEYFSETQRNKGNFPGRFSGRQFSNSRSEMNVSTLELGDSALYLCASSLGPQAGGGDDQFFGPGTRLTVL.

Of note for this clonotype: At one end the junction does not follow the germline gene, possibly because of a read error. This chain joins TRBV11-2 and TRBJ2-1; 8 bases align to TRBD1. From germline, CDR1 is SGHAT and CDR2 FQNNGV. The CDR3 is made up of 15 amino acids. CDR3 in amino acids: CVSSLLNDRGNEQFF. The CDR3 DNA sequence: TGTGTCAGCAGCTTACTTAATGACAGGGGTAATGAGCAGTTCTTC. Based on the CDR3 plus reference TRBV11-2 and TRBJ2-1, the full variable domain is EAGVAQSPRYKIIEKRQSVAFWCNPISGHATLYWYQQILGQGPKLLIQFQNNGVVDDSQLPKDRFSAERLKGVDSTLKIQPAKLEDSAVYLCVSSLLNDRGNEQFFGPGTRLTVL.

This clonotype was recorded many times. V and J are TRBV12-3 or TRBV12-4 and TRBJ2-6, with 11 bases lining up with TRBD1. The CDR3 has 18 residues. With V trimmed by 5 bases and J by 0 bases, 6 bases remained unmatched. Here the CDR3 reads CASSPRTGGSSGANVLTF. CDR3 sequence (DNA): TGTGCCAGCAGTCCTCGGACAGGGGGCTCCTCTGGGGCCAACGTCCTGACTTTC.

This clonotype occurred once. Possible read error: a much larger clone is one base away. The chain employs TRBV5-1 and TRBJ1-1, with a possible D match to TRBD1 (5 bases). Germline CDR1 and CDR2: SGHRS and YFSETQ. Deletions cut 0 bases from V and 7 bases from J, with 10 bases between. This CDR3 has 13 amino acids. The CDR3 coding sequence is TGCGCCAGCAGCTTGGAGACAGACCGTGAAGCTTTCTTT. Translated: CASSLETDREAFF. Filled out from reference TRBV5-1 and TRBJ1-1, the complete variable domain reads KAGVTQTPRYLIKTRGQQVTLSCSPISGHRSVSWYQQTPGQGLQFLFEYFSETQRNKGNFPGRFSGRQFSNSRSEMNVSTLELGDSALYLCASSLETDREAFFGQGTRLTVV.

V is TRBV11-1 and J is TRBJ2-7, with 10 bases lining up with TRBD2. Germline V lookup: CDR1 SGHAT, CDR2 FQDESV (reference sequence). The V gene end was trimmed by 10 bases and the J gene end by 2 bases; junction bases not matched to a gene: 14. The CDR3 runs 16 residues. The CDR3 is CANNTRVAGGTYEQYF. CDR3 DNA: TGTGCCAACAACACCCGGGTAGCGGGAGGCACCTACGAGCAGTACTTC.

Remarks on this clonotype: One end of the junction does not line up with germline, which may come from a read error. This chain joins TRBV11-2 and TRBJ2-1; 9 bases agree with TRBD1. The germline CDR1 and CDR2 sequences are SGHAT and FQNNGV. The CDR3 sequence is 17 residues long. CDR3: CASSLTHGQGYRGGQSF. The CDR3 region has the DNA TGTGCCAGCAGCTTAACCCACGGACAGGGGTACAGGGGTGGGCAATCCTTC.

The chain carries TRBV11-1 and TRBJ2-7; tentatively, D is TRBD2 (5 bases). Trimming removed 9 bases from V and 2 bases from J, with 20 bases in between. Germline assignment: CDR1 SGHAT and CDR2 FQDESV (reference sequence). CDR3 length: 15 residues. CDR3 residues: CASPSLGRTAYEQYF. The CDR3 DNA reads as TGTGCCAGTCCCTCTCTCGGCAGGACTGCCTACGAGCAGTACTTC.

About this clonotype: A much larger clone lies a single base off, so this may be a read error. The chain has TRBV5-1 and TRBJ2-5; 7 bases agree with TRBD2. The V gene's germline CDR1 is SGHRS and CDR2 YFSETQ. CDR3 length: 16 amino acids. The CDR3 nucleotides read TGCGCCAGCAACTTGGGCGCAGCGGGACCCCAAGAGACCCAGTACTTC. This gives the protein CASNLGAAGPQETQYF.

A few counts support this clonotype. This chain joins TRBV5-1 and TRBJ1-2; D is undetermined. CDR3 length: 14 amino acids. Trimming removed 0 bases from V and 6 bases from J, with 12 bases in between. CDR1 is SGHRS and CDR2 is YFSETQ in the germline V gene. CDR3 sequence: CASSLAGQRDGYTF. CDR3 in DNA: TGCGCCAGCAGCTTGGCCGGTCAGCGGGATGGCTACACCTTC.

The sample holds many counts of this clonotype. At one end, the junction sequence differs from germline, possibly due to a read error. The chain uses TRBV12-3 or TRBV12-4 and TRBJ1-4, with unresolved D. This CDR3 spans 14 amino acids. The CDR3 region has the DNA TGTGCCAGCAGTTTGGAGTGGGCTAATGAAGAACTGTTTTTT. Its protein product is CASSLEWANEELFF.

For this clonotype: A much larger clone is a single base away; this may be a read error. In nucleotides, the CDR3 is TGCGCCAGCAGCATGTTCAGAGACTCCTACAATGAGCAGTTCTTC. Protein product: CASSMFRDSYNEQFF. J is TRBJ2-1 and V is TRBV5-1; D is ambiguous. This CDR3 spans 15 amino acids. Germline CDR1 reads SGHRS; CDR2 reads YFSETQ. V was shortened by 4 bases and J by 0 bases, with 11 bases between the two germline ends.

Many counts were recorded for this clonotype. The genes are TRBV6-4 and TRBJ2-3; no firm D call. V lost 3 bases to trimming and J lost 2 bases, with 6 bases between them. The CDR3 length is 13 residues. Germline CDR1 reads MRHNA; CDR2 reads SNTAGT. The CDR3 reads CASSEAATDTQYF. The CDR3 region has the DNA TGTGCCAGCAGTGAAGCAGCCACAGATACGCAGTATTTT.